What follows are 25 T cell receptor beta chains derived from one specimen sequenced in a study of T cells in Graves' hyperthyroidism and ophthalmopathy. Amplification of TCR beta CDR3 regions was performed using RNA transcripts as template. HTBI primers were used for first-round RT-PCR of the TCR CDR3. TCRdb fed the multiplex PCR reads into MiXCR, producing one record per CDR3 protein. Of approximately 610,000 distinct CDR3 sequences in the sample, 14% to 15% were seen once. Material: blood. These receptors were obtained from a woman between 40 and 50 years old with Graves' ophthalmopathy.

This clonotype was seen ten or more times. V usage is TRBV7-9 and J usage is TRBJ2-7; D might be TRBD1 (6 bases). Per germline, CDR1 SEHNR and CDR2 FQNEAQ (reference sequence). CDR3 size: 14 residues. Trimming cost V 5 bases and J 2 bases, with 13 bases left between them. The CDR3 spells CASSTTGTTYEQYF. The CDR3 DNA follows: TGTGCCAGCAGCACTACAGGGACCACCTACGAGCAGTACTTC.

This clonotype appeared many times. The V call is TRBV12-3 or TRBV12-4, the J call TRBJ2-2; 9 positions match TRBD1. V gave up 6 bases and J gave up 6 bases; unmatched junction bases: 11. The CDR3 consists of 16 residues. The CDR3 protein is CASRLTGTGFPGELFF. The CDR3 DNA reads TGTGCCAGCAGACTTACCGGGACAGGGTTTCCCGGGGAGCTGTTTTTT.

The chain carries TRBV11-2 and TRBJ1-5; 12 bases map to TRBD1. Per the germline V gene, CDR1 is SGHAT and CDR2 is FQNNGV. The CDR3 runs 16 residues. The J segment lost 7 bases and the V segment lost 4 bases, leaving 8 bases of the junction unmatched. The CDR3 sequence is CASSSGTGGFRQPQHF. The CDR3 nucleotides are TGTGCCAGCAGCTCCGGGACAGGGGGCTTCCGGCAGCCCCAGCATTTT.

In its sample, this clonotype was seen many times. The rearrangement links TRBV20-1 to TRBJ2-7, with a tentative D call TRBD2 (6 bases). This CDR3 has 13 amino acids. The germline V gene encodes CDR1 DFQATT and CDR2 SNEGSKA (reference sequence). The V and J ends lost 5 bases and 1 base respectively, with 12 bases between them. CDR3 residues: CSAYRDWSYEQYF. The CDR3 DNA follows: TGCAGTGCTTACCGGGACTGGTCCTACGAGCAGTACTTC.

This clonotype was detected ten times or more. This chain links TRBV4-3 with TRBJ1-1; no firm D call. Between the trimmed V and J ends, which lost 0 bases and 0 bases, there was a span of 8 bases. The CDR3 is 15 amino acids. CDR1 and CDR2 from the germline V gene are LGHNA and YSLEER. CDR3 bases: TGCGCCAGCAGCCAAGAGGCTTCCATGAACACTGAAGCTTTCTTT. Amino acid sequence: CASSQEASMNTEAFF.

This clonotype was seen many times. The chain has TRBV6-1 and TRBJ1-2; no clear D. The CDR3 sequence is 14 residues long. The germline CDR1 and CDR2 sequences are MNHNS and SASEGT. Trimming removed 9 bases at V and 2 bases at J, with 16 bases between. The CDR3 here is CASRRGGQNYGYTF. CDR3 nucleotides: TGTGCCAGTCGCCGAGGTGGGCAAAACTATGGCTACACCTTC.

This clonotype was recorded many times. The V call is TRBV7-2, the J call TRBJ1-2; D is unresolved. Trimming took off 5 bases at V and 8 bases at J, with 9 bases between the two ends. Germline values: CDR1 SGHTA, CDR2 FQGNSA. This CDR3 is built from 11 residues. The CDR3 spells CASSPRNGYTF. The CDR3, as DNA: TGTGCCAGCAGCCCCCGTAACGGCTACACCTTC.

This clonotype was picked up many times. J is TRBJ2-7 and V is TRBV28; TRBD2 is a possible D gene (6 bases). This CDR3 contains 12 residues. The V end lost 3 bases, the J end lost 6 bases, and 9 bases lay between the germline ends. Germline V gene sequence: CDR1 MDHEN, CDR2 SYDVKM. The DNA for the CDR3 is TGTGCCAGCAGTTTCGGAGGGACCGAGCAGTACTTC. Protein sequence: CASSFGGTEQYF.

This clonotype occurred many times. The J gene is TRBJ2-7, the V gene TRBV7-2; D is undetermined. The germline V gene encodes CDR1 SGHTA and CDR2 FQGNSA. V was shortened by 6 bases and J by 0 bases, with 15 bases between the two germline ends. This CDR3 is built from 15 residues. CDR3 DNA sequence: TGTGCCAGCAGTTTCAGCGTTGAGAGCTCCTACGAGCAGTACTTC. Protein product: CASSFSVESSYEQYF.

The chain carries TRBV20-1 and TRBJ2-7; D is perhaps TRBD1 or TRBD2 (5 bases each). This CDR3 is 11 amino acids long. The germline gives CDR1 DFQATT, CDR2 SNEGSKA (reference sequence). V was shortened by 7 bases and J by 7 bases, with 14 bases between the two germline ends. The CDR3 loop is CSGDLSGEQYF. The CDR3 DNA follows: TGCAGTGGGGACCTATCGGGAGAGCAGTACTTC.

This clonotype has at least ten counts. The J gene is TRBJ2-7, the V gene TRBV28; 7 bases match TRBD2. There are 13 residues in the CDR3. The trim removed 3 bases at V and 4 bases at J, leaving 3 bases unmatched. Germline V gene lookup returns CDR1 MDHEN and CDR2 SYDVKM. The DNA for the CDR3 is TGTGCCAGCAGTTTTGCGGGAGTTTACGAGCAGTACTTC. This encodes CASSFAGVYEQYF.

In this sample, this clonotype turned up many times. J is TRBJ2-5 and V is TRBV20-1, with 7 bases lining up with TRBD2. Germline-derived CDR1 and CDR2 are DFQATT and SNEGSKA (reference sequence). The CDR3 consists of 14 residues. After removal of 2 bases from V and 4 bases from J, the junction contained 7 bases not matched to a gene. CDR3 region: CSARIPGLRETQYF. CDR3 bases: TGCAGTGCTAGAATACCGGGACTAAGAGAGACCCAGTACTTC.

Many counts were recorded for this clonotype. The rearrangement joins TRBV27 to TRBJ1-2, with a weak D call TRBD1 (6 bases). The CDR3 runs 16 residues. V lost 5 bases to trimming and J lost 7 bases, with 23 bases between them. The V gene's germline CDR1 is MNHEY and CDR2 SMNVEV (reference sequence). In DNA form, the CDR3 reads TGTGCCAGCAGTAAAGATCCTCTGGACAGTCTGGGTGGCTACACCTTC. Translation gives CASSKDPLDSLGGYTF.

Ten or more counts support this clonotype. V gene TRBV27 combines with J gene TRBJ1-1; 8 bases align to TRBD1. The germline V gene encodes CDR1 MNHEY and CDR2 SMNVEV (reference sequence). CDR3 size: 15 residues. J gave up 4 bases and V 6 bases, and 10 bases lay outside the gene matches. The CDR3 sequence is CASSFGQGGVTEAFF. The CDR3 DNA reads TGTGCCAGCAGCTTCGGACAGGGAGGGGTCACTGAAGCTTTCTTT.

The table lists this clonotype with many counts. The chain employs TRBV10-1 and TRBJ2-2; 7 nucleotides align to TRBD2. Germline CDR1 WNHNN, CDR2 SYGVQD (reference sequence). The V and J ends lost 4 bases and 5 bases, in that order; junction bases with no gene match: 7. The CDR3 is 15 amino acids. The CDR3 spells CASSAFAGVTGELFF. The CDR3, as DNA: TGCGCCAGCAGTGCGTTTGCGGGAGTAACCGGGGAGCTGTTTTTT.

In its sample, this clonotype was seen many times. This chain links TRBV6-1 with TRBJ2-7, with 8 positions matching TRBD1. V was pared by 6 bases and J by 4 bases, with 11 bases of the junction left unmatched. From germline, CDR1 is MNHNS and CDR2 SASEGT. This CDR3 has 15 residues. Written as DNA, the CDR3 is TGTGCCAGCAGCCAAGGACAGGGATGGGATTACGAGCAGTACTTC. This gives the protein CASSQGQGWDYEQYF.

V and J are TRBV11-1 and TRBJ2-7; D remains unclear. Germline V CDR1 and CDR2: SGHAT, FQDESV (reference sequence). Deletions cut 5 bases from V and 0 bases from J, with 17 bases between. This CDR3 spans 16 amino acids. CDR3 DNA: TGTGCCAGCAGCCCACCGGTGGAGTTCCTCTCCTACGAGCAGTACTTC. Encoded protein: CASSPPVEFLSYEQYF.

This clonotype was seen at least ten times. V gene TRBV2 combines with J gene TRBJ2-7, with D possibly matching TRBD1 (6 bases). With 5 bases removed from V and 2 bases from J, the gap between germline ends came to 10 bases. Germline assignment: CDR1 SNHLY and CDR2 FYNNEI. The CDR3 has 13 residues. CDR3 amino acids: CASSWDITYEQYF. The CDR3 region has the DNA TGTGCCAGCAGTTGGGACATAACCTACGAGCAGTACTTC.

Ten or more counts support this clonotype. The chain is built from TRBV15 and TRBJ2-7; possibly TRBD2 for D (6 bases). V gave up 1 base and J gave up 5 bases, with 24 bases separating them. The CDR3 length is 18 residues. The germline V gene has CDR1 LNHNV and CDR2 YYDKDF (reference sequence). The CDR3 nucleotides are TGTGCCACCAGCAGAGCCCAGGGAGGTAGAATTAGTGCGGACGAGCAGTACTTC. Protein sequence: CATSRAQGGRISADEQYF. Looking up the rest from reference TRBV15 and TRBJ2-7 gives the full variable domain: DAMVIQNPRYQVTQFGKPVTLSCSQTLNHNVMYWYQQKSSQAPKLLFHYYDKDFNNEADTPDNFQSRRPNTSFCFLDIRSPGLGDTAMYLCATSRAQGGRISADEQYFGPGTRLTVT.

This clonotype was seen a few times. V is TRBV20-1 and J is TRBJ2-7; D call uncertain. The CDR3 spans 13 residues. Trimming removed 2 bases from V and 3 bases from J, with 11 bases in between. CDR1 is DFQATT and CDR2 is SNEGSKA in the germline V gene (reference sequence). The CDR3 coding sequence is TGCAGTGCTAGAACCGACACCCTCTACGAGCAGTACTTC. Residues: CSARTDTLYEQYF.

This chain joins TRBV4-2 and TRBJ2-7, with TRBD2 matching over 11 bases. V lost 1 base and J lost 3; bases outside the gene matches: 8. The CDR3 loop spans 17 amino acids. CDR1 and CDR2 from the germline V gene are LGHNA and YNFKEQ. DNA for the CDR3: TGTGCCAGCAGCCAAGCCGGAGGGACTAGCGGCGTCTACGAGCAGTACTTC. Translating gives CASSQAGGTSGVYEQYF.

V gene TRBV14 combines with J gene TRBJ2-2, with unresolved D. The germline gives CDR1 SGHDN, CDR2 FVKESK. The length of the CDR3 is 13 residues. V lost 1 base and J lost 4, with 4 bases in between. The CDR3 is CASSQGSTGELFF. For the CDR3, the DNA is TGTGCCAGCAGCCAAGGGTCCACCGGGGAGCTGTTTTTT.

V is TRBV7-9 and J is TRBJ1-3; D not resolved. The CDR3 length is 12 residues. The germline V gene encodes CDR1 SEHNR and CDR2 FQNEAQ (reference sequence). Trimming stripped 2 bases from V and 9 bases from J, with 8 bases between. This CDR3 reads CASSLSERTIYF. CDR3 sequence (DNA): TGTGCCAGCAGCTTATCGGAACGCACCATATATTTT.

This clonotype was found many times. The gene calls are TRBV7-2 and TRBJ2-5; 9 nucleotides match TRBD2. The CDR3 runs to 17 residues. From germline, CDR1 is SGHTA and CDR2 FQGNSA. Trimming cost V 2 bases and J 4 bases; bases outside gene matches: 11. Here the CDR3 DNA reads TGTGCCAGCAGCTTATTTTATGGCGGGAGGGGAGCAGAGACCCAGTACTTC. This translates into CASSLFYGGRGAETQYF.

This clonotype has at least ten counts. The V and J genes are TRBV15 and TRBJ1-3; no clear D gene. The CDR3 has 15 residues. The V and J ends lost 0 bases and 1 base respectively, with 7 bases between them. Germline V gene data show CDR1 as LNHNV and CDR2 as YYDKDF (reference sequence). The CDR3 sequence is CATSRDYGSGNTIYF. In DNA, the CDR3 is TGTGCCACCAGCAGAGATTATGGATCTGGAAACACCATATATTTT.